This T cell receptor (beta chain) comes out of a study of cytomegalovirus exposure and HLA in healthy donors. Use of 60 Vbeta and 13 Jbeta primers characterized the PCR. Sequencing was performed with immunoSEQ multiplex PCR; in TCRdb, only in-frame clones are kept and a portion is missing. Here the sample spans about 200,000 clones, 82% being singletons. The CDR3 is made up of 15 amino acids. CDR1 and CDR2 (germline): SGHAT, FQNNGV. V was pared by 4 bases and J by 5 bases, with 6 bases of the junction left unmatched. The TCR sequence derives from a boy aged 2 to 9 in good health and CMV-seronegative. Sequencing used PBMCs. The gene calls are TRBV11-2 and TRBJ2-5, with TRBD2 matching 11 bases. The CDR3 DNA sequence: TGTGCCAGCAGCTCCTTAGCGGGGGGGCTGGAGACCCAGTACTTC. It is translated as CASSSLAGGLETQYF.